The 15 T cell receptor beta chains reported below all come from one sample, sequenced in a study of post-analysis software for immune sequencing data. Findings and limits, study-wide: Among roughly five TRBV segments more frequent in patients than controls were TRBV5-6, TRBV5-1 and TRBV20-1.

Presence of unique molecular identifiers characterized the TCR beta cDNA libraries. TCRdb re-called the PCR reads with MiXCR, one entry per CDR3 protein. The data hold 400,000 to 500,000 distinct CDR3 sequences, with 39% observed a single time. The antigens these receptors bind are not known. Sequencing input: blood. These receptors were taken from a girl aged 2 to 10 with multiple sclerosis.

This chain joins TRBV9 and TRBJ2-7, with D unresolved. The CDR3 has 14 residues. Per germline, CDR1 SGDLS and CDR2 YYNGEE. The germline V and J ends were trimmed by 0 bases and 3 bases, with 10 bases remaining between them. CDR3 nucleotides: TGTGCCAGCAGCGTAGGAGACGCCAGCTACGAGCAGTACTTC. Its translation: CASSVGDASYEQYF.

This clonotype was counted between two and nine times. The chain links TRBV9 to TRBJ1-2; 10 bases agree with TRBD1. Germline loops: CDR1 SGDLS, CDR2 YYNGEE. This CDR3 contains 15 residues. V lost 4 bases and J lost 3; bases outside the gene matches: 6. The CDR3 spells CASSTGTGDDYGYTF. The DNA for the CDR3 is TGTGCCAGCAGCACCGGGACAGGGGATGACTATGGCTACACCTTC.

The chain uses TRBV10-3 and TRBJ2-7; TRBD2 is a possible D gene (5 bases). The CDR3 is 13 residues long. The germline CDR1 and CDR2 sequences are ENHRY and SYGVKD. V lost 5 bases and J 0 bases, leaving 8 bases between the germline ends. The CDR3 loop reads CAISFGVSYEQYF. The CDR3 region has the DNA TGTGCCATCAGTTTCGGGGTCTCCTACGAGCAGTACTTC.

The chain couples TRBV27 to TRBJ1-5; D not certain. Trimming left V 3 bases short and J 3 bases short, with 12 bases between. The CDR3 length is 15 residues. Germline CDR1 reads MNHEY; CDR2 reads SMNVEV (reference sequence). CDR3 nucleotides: TGTGCCAGCAGTTTTGGGCAGCCGATCAATCAGCCCCAGCATTTT. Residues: CASSFGQPINQPQHF.

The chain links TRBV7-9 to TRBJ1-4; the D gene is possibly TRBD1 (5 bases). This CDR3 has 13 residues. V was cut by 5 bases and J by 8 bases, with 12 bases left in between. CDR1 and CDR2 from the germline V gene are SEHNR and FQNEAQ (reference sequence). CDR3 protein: CASSRDGTEKLFF. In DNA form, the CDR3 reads TGTGCCAGCAGCCGGGACGGGACCGAAAAACTGTTTTTT.

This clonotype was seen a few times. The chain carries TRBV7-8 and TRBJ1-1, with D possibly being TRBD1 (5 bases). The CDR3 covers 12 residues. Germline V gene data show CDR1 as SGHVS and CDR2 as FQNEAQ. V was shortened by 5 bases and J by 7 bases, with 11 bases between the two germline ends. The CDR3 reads CASSLGRIEAFF. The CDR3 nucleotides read TGTGCCAGCAGCCTGGGACGGATTGAAGCTTTCTTT. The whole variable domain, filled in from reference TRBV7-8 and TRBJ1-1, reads GAGVSQSPRYKVAKRGQDVALRCDPISGHVSLFWYQQALGQGPEFLTYFQNEAQLDKSGLPSDRFFAERPEGSVSTLKIQRTQQEDSAVYLCASSLGRIEAFFGQGTRLTVV.

CDR3 region: CASSFFKGGYSEQFF. Here the CDR3 DNA reads TGTGCCAGCAGCTTTTTCAAGGGAGGATATAGTGAGCAGTTCTTC. The chain uses TRBV7-2 and TRBJ2-1, with D maybe TRBD2 (6 bases). Looked up from germline, CDR1 is SGHTA and CDR2 is FQGNSA. The ends were cut back, 3 bases at V and 9 bases at J, with 18 bases in the middle. This CDR3 has 15 residues.

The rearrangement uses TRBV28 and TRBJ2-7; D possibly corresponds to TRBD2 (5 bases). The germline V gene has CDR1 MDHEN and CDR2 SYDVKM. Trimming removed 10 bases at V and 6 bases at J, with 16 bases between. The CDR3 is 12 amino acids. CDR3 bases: TGTGCCACCCTAGCCCCACCCCGCGAGCAGTACTTC. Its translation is CATLAPPREQYF.

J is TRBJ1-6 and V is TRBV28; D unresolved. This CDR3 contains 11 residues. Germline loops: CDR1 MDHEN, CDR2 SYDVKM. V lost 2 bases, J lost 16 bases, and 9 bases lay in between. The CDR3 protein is CASSLGLGLHF. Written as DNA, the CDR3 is TGTGCCAGCAGTTTAGGGTTAGGTCTCCACTTT.

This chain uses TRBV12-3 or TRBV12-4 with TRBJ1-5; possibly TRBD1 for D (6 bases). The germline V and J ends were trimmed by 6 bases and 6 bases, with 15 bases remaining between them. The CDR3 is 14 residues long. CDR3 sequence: CASSLHRDSQPQHF. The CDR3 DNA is TGTGCCAGCAGCCTTCACAGGGATTCTCAGCCCCAGCATTTT.

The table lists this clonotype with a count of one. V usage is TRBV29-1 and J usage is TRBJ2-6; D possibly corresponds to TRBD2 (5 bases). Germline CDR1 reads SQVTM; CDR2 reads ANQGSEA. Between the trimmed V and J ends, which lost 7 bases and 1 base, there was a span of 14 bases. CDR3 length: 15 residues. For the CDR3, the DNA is TGCAGCGCCGGGGATTTTCAGTCTGGGGCCAACGTCCTGACTTTC. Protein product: CSAGDFQSGANVLTF.

CDR3 in DNA: TGTGCCAGCAGCAAAAAAACCGTCTCCGGAAGTGAGCAGTTCTTC. Amino acids: CASSKKTVSGSEQFF. The chain is built from TRBV21-1 and TRBJ2-1. TRBV21-1 has pseudogene status. This CDR3 contains 15 residues.

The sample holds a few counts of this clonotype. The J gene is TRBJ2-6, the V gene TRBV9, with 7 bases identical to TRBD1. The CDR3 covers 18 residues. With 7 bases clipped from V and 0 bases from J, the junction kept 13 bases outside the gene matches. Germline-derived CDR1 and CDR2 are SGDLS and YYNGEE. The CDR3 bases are TGTGCCAGCTCTGCCCCTGGACAGGCCTCCTCTGGGGCCAACGTCCTGACTTTC. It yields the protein CASSAPGQASSGANVLTF.

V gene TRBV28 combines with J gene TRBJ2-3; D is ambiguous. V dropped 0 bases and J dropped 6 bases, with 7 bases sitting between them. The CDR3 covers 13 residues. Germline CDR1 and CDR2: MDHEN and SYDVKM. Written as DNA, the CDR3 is TGTGCCAGCAGTTTATGGGTCGGGGATACGCAGTATTTT. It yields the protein CASSLWVGDTQYF.

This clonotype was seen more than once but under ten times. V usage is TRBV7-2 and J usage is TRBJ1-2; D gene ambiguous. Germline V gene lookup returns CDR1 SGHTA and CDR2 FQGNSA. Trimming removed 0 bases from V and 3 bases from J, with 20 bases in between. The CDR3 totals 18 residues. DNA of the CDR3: TGTGCCAGCAGCTTAGCCTTCCACAAAAGGGAGTCACACTATGGCTACACCTTC. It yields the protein CASSLAFHKRESHYGYTF.